These 6 T cell receptor beta chains share one sample of origin, sequenced in a study of response to subunit inactivated influenza vaccine. TCRdb passed the RT-PCR reads through MiXCR, listing each CDR3 protein once. Of some 500,000 distinct CDR3 sequences in the sample, 25% were seen once. Sequenced here: CD4+ T cells sorted from PBMCs, sampled about 5 days after vaccination. The receptors shown here come from a man aged 50-59 years who received an inactivated influenza vaccine.

This clonotype was observed at least ten times. This rearrangement joins TRBV12-3 or TRBV12-4 to TRBJ1-2; D remains ambiguous. This CDR3 has 14 amino acids. Trimming left V 2 bases short and J 1 base short, with 8 bases between. DNA of the CDR3: TGTGCCAGCAGTTTATTCGGCGGTAACTATGGCTACACCTTC. As protein: CASSLFGGNYGYTF.

The V call is TRBV7-8, the J call TRBJ2-5, with TRBD2 as a possible D gene (5 bases). With 1 base removed from V and 5 bases from J, the gap between germline ends came to 8 bases. From germline, CDR1 is SGHVS and CDR2 FQNEAQ. The CDR3 loop spans 13 amino acids. Written as DNA, the CDR3 is TGTGCCAGCAGCTTAGTCACGGGGGAGACCCAGTACTTC. The encoded protein is CASSLVTGETQYF.

A few counts support this clonotype. V and J are TRBV15 and TRBJ2-3; D is unresolved. This CDR3 spans 17 amino acids. V was pared by 3 bases and J by 7 bases, with 23 bases between. Germline CDR1 is LNHNV and CDR2 is YYDKDF (reference sequence). The CDR3 spells CATSSLLRTESRNTQYF. The CDR3 DNA reads as TGTGCCACCAGCAGCCTACTAAGGACCGAATCGAGAAATACGCAGTATTTT. Variable domain in full (rest from reference TRBV15 and TRBJ2-3): DAMVIQNPRYQVTQFGKPVTLSCSQTLNHNVMYWYQQKSSQAPKLLFHYYDKDFNNEADTPDNFQSRRPNTSFCFLDIRSPGLGDTAMYLCATSSLLRTESRNTQYFGPGTRLTVL.

The chain uses TRBV24-1 and TRBJ2-7; D possibly corresponds to TRBD2 (5 bases). The V gene lost 9 bases and the J gene lost 6 bases, with 11 bases spanning the gap. Germline V gene data show CDR1 as KGHDR and CDR2 as SFDVKD. This CDR3 spans 11 amino acids. Here the CDR3 DNA reads TGTGCCACCGTGAGGGAGAGCGAGCAGTACTTC. Its protein is CATVRESEQYF.

CDR3 protein: CASSPSGQGYEQYF. CDR3 sequence (DNA): TGTGCCAGCAGCCCCTCGGGACAGGGATACGAGCAGTACTTC. The chain links TRBV4-2 to TRBJ2-7; 9 bases line up with TRBD1. This CDR3 is 14 amino acids long. The V segment lost 4 bases and the J segment 4 bases; nucleotides outside the gene matches: 5. Germline V lookup: CDR1 LGHNA, CDR2 YNFKEQ.

This clonotype has only a few counts. This chain joins TRBV5-1 and TRBJ2-3; the D gene is possibly TRBD2 (6 bases). The germline V gene has CDR1 SGHRS and CDR2 YFSETQ. Trimming stripped 5 bases from V and 0 bases from J, with 28 bases between. The CDR3 sequence is 20 residues long. This CDR3 reads CASSNPGSRETILSTDTQYF. CDR3 sequence (DNA): TGCGCCAGCAGTAATCCCGGGAGTCGCGAAACAATTTTAAGCACAGATACGCAGTATTTT.